A single T cell receptor (beta chain) is shown here with its context. These data come from a study of blood T cell repertoires in COVID-19. Background on the study: Sample material is recorded as cDNA or gDNA derived from T cells, B-cell-depleted T cells, or PBMCs.

The CDR3 is 13 amino acids. Trimming left V 4 bases short and J 4 bases short, with 9 bases between. Germline V lookup: CDR1 SGHTS, CDR2 YDEGEE. Method: immunoSEQ multiplex PCR; TCRdb's copy keeps in-frame clones and lacks some. Among hundreds of thousands of clones listed, about 88% were seen once. V is TRBV5-8 and J is TRBJ2-1; D is possibly TRBD2 (5 bases). The sample taken for sequencing was peripheral blood. The sequence was collected from a woman aged 40 to 50 who had recovered from COVID-19. CDR3 sequence reads: CASSPDFYNEQFF. CDR3 nucleotide sequence: TGTGCCAGCAGCCCGGACTTTTACAATGAGCAGTTCTTC.